This T cell receptor (beta chain) appears in the sequencing data of a study of cytomegalovirus exposure and HLA in healthy donors. This clone came up a few times. Researchers ran the PCR with 60 Vbeta and 13 Jbeta primers. The assay was immunoSEQ multiplex PCR, and TCRdb's table has in-frame clones only and misses some. Of around 150,000 clones listed, around 74% are singletons. The receptor was derived from a young man in good health and CMV-seronegative. The sample taken for sequencing was PBMCs.

CDR3: CASRFAGTGYGYTF. DNA for the CDR3: TGTGCCAGCAGATTTGCCGGGACAGGGTATGGCTACACCTTC. V is TRBV28 and J is TRBJ1-2; 9 bases match TRBD1. The germline CDR1 and CDR2 sequences are MDHEN and SYDVKM. The length of the CDR3 is 14 residues. V lost 6 bases to trimming and J lost 5 bases; unmatched junction nucleotides: 7.